These 27 T cell receptor beta chains were sequenced from one sample in a study of CD8+ T cells in alopecia areata (dated by TCRdb to the late 2010s). The library was generated by the immunoSEQ multiplex PCR assay. RNA was extracted from all samples and reverse transcribed into cDNA as template for TCR sequencing. TCRdb's version of the immuneACCESS table is confined to in-frame rearrangements and falls short of the full clone set. An unresolved V gene accounts for under half of the shortfall where checked; the remainder is of unknown origin. The sample has under 350,000 clones on record, over 45% of them singletons. Less than 2% of the sample goes to the ten largest clones. Reading the label with the study, this specimen's time point is: 24 weeks on oral tofacitinib. In the paper's terms, the treatment or condition label means: oral pan-JAK inhibitor, 5-10 mg twice daily. The specimen was CD4+ T cells sorted from blood, collected at week 24, from a patient treated with tofacitinib. The receptors were gathered from a human donor with alopecia areata.

The chain links TRBV9 to TRBJ2-1, with 11 bases matching TRBD1. The CDR3 has 16 amino acids. V gave up 2 bases and J gave up 3 bases; unmatched junction bases: 4. Germline V CDR1 and CDR2: SGDLS, YYNGEE. The CDR3 sequence is CASSVGGTGGYNEQFF. As DNA, the CDR3 is TGTGCCAGCAGCGTCGGCGGGACAGGGGGCTACAATGAGCAGTTCTTC. The variable domain in full, with the rest retrieved from reference TRBV9 and TRBJ2-1, is DSGVTQTPKHLITATGQRVTLRCSPRSGDLSVYWYQQSLDQGLQFLIQYYNGEERAKGNILERFSAQQFPDLHSELNLSSLELGDSALYFCASSVGGTGGYNEQFFGPGTRLTVL.

The gene calls are TRBV2 and TRBJ2-7, with 8 bases lining up with TRBD2. V lost 2 bases, J lost 13 bases, and 7 bases stayed unmatched. The CDR3 has 12 amino acids. Germline V CDR1 and CDR2: SNHLY, FYNNEI. The CDR3 spells CASSEQGLGLYF. The CDR3, as DNA: TGTGCCAGCAGTGAACAGGGACTAGGACTTTACTTC.

The chain recombines TRBV4-3 with TRBJ1-2, with 7 bases that match TRBD1. V trimming: 4 bases; J trimming: 6 bases; junction bases outside the gene matches: 8. Germline CDR1 is LGHNA and CDR2 is YSLEER. This CDR3 spans 14 amino acids. CDR3 sequence: CASSLTTGENGYTF. The DNA of the CDR3 is TGCGCCAGCAGCCTGACTACAGGGGAAAATGGCTACACCTTC.

The V and J genes are TRBV5-6 and TRBJ1-1, with unresolved D. The CDR3 spans 14 residues. Germline loops: CDR1 SGHDT, CDR2 YYEEEE. With 3 bases removed from V and 0 bases from J, the gap between germline ends came to 9 bases. In DNA, the CDR3 is TGTGCCAGCAGCTCTCAAGGCCTGAACACTGAAGCTTTCTTT. As protein: CASSSQGLNTEAFF.

The chain carries TRBV30 and TRBJ1-1, with D uncertain. The V gene's germline CDR1 is GTSNPN and CDR2 SVGIG (reference sequence). The CDR3 runs to 12 residues. Trimming took 5 bases from V and 0 from J, leaving 7 bases between them. The CDR3 DNA sequence: TGTGCCTGGGCAGGCTTGAACACTGAAGCTTTCTTT. Residues: CAWAGLNTEAFF.

This chain uses TRBV7-2 with TRBJ2-7; D gene uncertain. The CDR3 totals 15 residues. With 4 bases removed from V and 5 bases from J, the gap between germline ends came to 18 bases. Per germline, CDR1 SGHTA and CDR2 FQGNSA. CDR3 residues: CASSSSGTLRNEQYF. In nucleotides, the CDR3 is TGTGCCAGCAGCTCCTCCGGTACCCTCAGAAACGAGCAGTACTTC.

This clone was observed a single time. Written as DNA, the CDR3 is TGTGCCTGGAGTGCGTGGGACAGGGGCTCTGGAAACACCATATATTTT. This translates into CAWSAWDRGSGNTIYF. The chain employs TRBV30 and TRBJ1-3, with 10 bases fitting TRBD1. Per the germline V gene, CDR1 is GTSNPN and CDR2 is SVGIG (reference sequence). This CDR3 has 16 residues. Germline trimming cut 1 base from V and 0 bases from J; bases unmatched to any gene: 3. Together with reference TRBV30 and TRBJ1-3, the CDR3 gives the full variable domain: SQTIHQWPATLVQPVGSPLSLECTVEGTSNPNLYWYRQAAGRGLQLLFYSVGIGQISSEVPQNLSASRPQDRQFILSSKKLLLSDSGFYLCAWSAWDRGSGNTIYFGEGSWLTVV.

The chain recombines TRBV7-9 with TRBJ1-5; 7 bases map to TRBD1. Germline loops: CDR1 SEHNR, CDR2 FQNEAQ (reference sequence). CDR3 size: 15 residues. After removal of 4 bases from V and 2 bases from J, the junction contained 5 bases not matched to a gene. The CDR3 bases are TGTGCCAGCAGCTCGTACAGGGGCGGCAATCAGCCCCAGCATTTT. This codes for CASSSYRGGNQPQHF.

J is TRBJ2-7 and V is TRBV7-2; TRBD2 matches at 13 bases. Trimming at V came to 5 bases and at J to 6 bases, leaving 7 bases not matched to a gene. CDR3 length: 15 residues. Germline CDR1 reads SGHTA; CDR2 reads FQGNSA. CDR3 region: CASSATSGGESEQYF. The DNA of the CDR3 is TGTGCCAGCAGCGCCACTAGCGGGGGGGAGTCCGAGCAGTACTTC. Using reference TRBV7-2 and TRBJ2-7 for the parts outside the CDR3, the full variable domain is GAGVSQSPSNKVTEKGKDVELRCDPISGHTALYWYRQSLGQGLEFLIYFQGNSAPDKSGLPSDRFSAERTGGSVSTLTIQRTQQEDSAVYLCASSATSGGESEQYFGPGTRLTVT.

This clone was detected once. J is TRBJ2-5 and V is TRBV4-3, with a possible D match to TRBD2 (6 bases). V gave up 4 bases and J gave up 5 bases, with 17 bases separating them. Germline V lookup: CDR1 LGHNA, CDR2 YSLEER. This CDR3 comprises 15 residues. The CDR3 DNA reads TGCGCCAGCAGCCTCCGATACGAGGAGGGGGAGACCCAGTACTTC. It translates to CASSLRYEEGETQYF.

The CDR3 DNA follows: TGTGCCAGCAGACGACTGAATGAAAAACTGTTTTTT. Its protein product is CASRRLNEKLFF. V gene TRBV2 combines with J gene TRBJ1-4; D gene unclear. The V gene lost 6 bases and the J gene lost 5 bases, with 7 bases spanning the gap. The CDR3 is 12 amino acids. Germline V gene sequence: CDR1 SNHLY, CDR2 FYNNEI.

The rearrangement joins TRBV5-1 to TRBJ2-5; 7 bases align to TRBD1. CDR3 length: 14 amino acids. The trim removed 0 bases at V and 4 bases at J, leaving 3 bases unmatched. The V gene's germline CDR1 is SGHRS and CDR2 YFSETQ. The CDR3 loop is CASSLDRGRETQYF. CDR3 bases: TGCGCCAGCAGCTTGGACAGGGGCCGAGAGACCCAGTACTTC.

With respect to this clone: The sample has other DNA sequences that encode this CDR3 too. This chain joins TRBV30 and TRBJ2-7; D call uncertain. V was clipped by 0 bases and J by 4 bases, with 7 bases between them. Germline CDR1 reads GTSNPN; CDR2 reads SVGIG (reference sequence). This CDR3 contains 12 residues. The CDR3 DNA reads TGTGCCTGGAGTGTAAGGGATTACGAGCAGTACTTC. It specifies CAWSVRDYEQYF.

V is TRBV29-1 and J is TRBJ2-1, with D hard to call. V was pared by 5 bases and J by 0 bases, with 11 bases between. CDR1 is SQVTM and CDR2 is ANQGSEA in the germline V gene. The CDR3 totals 14 residues. The CDR3 DNA is TGCAGCGTTTTTCCCACCAGCTCCTACAATGAGCAGTTCTTC. Translated, it gives CSVFPTSSYNEQFF.

The chain recombines TRBV30 with TRBJ2-7, with a possible D match to TRBD2 (6 bases). V lost 1 base and J 2 bases, leaving 18 bases between the germline ends. Germline CDR1 and CDR2: GTSNPN and SVGIG (reference sequence). The CDR3 runs 16 residues. The CDR3 coding sequence is TGTGCCTGGAGTGCCCCCCGGGGGAGACAACCCTACGAGCAGTACTTC. This sequence encodes CAWSAPRGRQPYEQYF.

The sample holds a few counts of this clone. This chain connects TRBV10-3 to TRBJ2-3; no definite D call. Per the germline V gene, CDR1 is ENHRY and CDR2 is SYGVKD. The CDR3 consists of 11 residues. The V end was cut by 10 bases, the J end by 4 bases, with 9 bases between. CDR3 in amino acids: CATIIADTQYF. CDR3 sequence (DNA): TGTGCCACCATAATTGCAGATACGCAGTATTTT.

This chain joins TRBV20-1 and TRBJ1-2, with unresolved D. Looked up from germline, CDR1 is DFQATT and CDR2 is SNEGSKA (reference sequence). Trimming took 5 bases from V and 7 from J, leaving 11 bases between them. This CDR3 contains 11 residues. CDR3 sequence reads: CSALLIPGYTF. In DNA, the CDR3 is TGCAGTGCTCTGCTGATTCCTGGCTACACCTTC.

The V and J genes are TRBV6-5 and TRBJ1-2; TRBD1 agrees at 9 bases. The ends lost 5 bases at V and 5 bases at J; junction bases unmatched: 3. The CDR3 totals 13 residues. Germline loops: CDR1 MNHEY, CDR2 SVGAGI. The CDR3 DNA follows: TGTGCCAGCAGTACGGGACAGGGTTATGGCTACACCTTC. It specifies CASSTGQGYGYTF.

This clone was seen more than once but under ten times. The germline gene is not matched at one end of the junction; a read error may be the cause. This chain joins TRBV11-2 and TRBJ2-4; 7 positions match TRBD1. Germline CDR1 and CDR2: SGHAT and FQNNGV. This CDR3 has 12 amino acids. The CDR3 is CASSPLSRGIDF. CDR3 nucleotides: TGTGCCAGCAGCCCCCTGAGCAGGGGGATAGACTTC. Together with reference TRBV11-2 and TRBJ2-4, the CDR3 gives the full variable domain: EAGVAQSPRYKIIEKRQSVAFWCNPISGHATLYWYQQILGQGPKLLIQFQNNGVVDDSQLPKDRFSAERLKGVDSTLKIQPAKLEDSAVYLCASSPLSRGIDFGAGTRLSVL.

This clone was seen only a few times. The V gene is TRBV4-3, the J gene TRBJ2-1, with 9 nucleotides matching TRBD2. Germline values: CDR1 LGHNA, CDR2 YSLEER. V shed 0 bases and J 1 base; nucleotides not matched to a gene: 10. The CDR3 is 19 residues long. This CDR3 reads CASSQEGPPSGESYNEQFF. CDR3 bases: TGCGCCAGCAGCCAAGAGGGCCCCCCTAGCGGGGAGTCCTACAATGAGCAGTTCTTC.

The chain couples TRBV4-1 to TRBJ2-7; perhaps TRBD1 as D (5 bases). The CDR3 runs 15 residues. Germline V gene sequence: CDR1 MGHRA, CDR2 YSYEKL. The ends were cut back, 2 bases at V and 2 bases at J, with 13 bases in the middle. CDR3 in amino acids: CASSQLGHKTYEQYF. For the CDR3, the DNA is TGCGCCAGCAGCCAACTAGGACATAAGACCTACGAGCAGTACTTC.

V is TRBV6-1 and J is TRBJ1-2, with a weak D call TRBD1 (5 bases). The CDR3 loop spans 16 amino acids. The germline V and J ends were trimmed by 2 bases and 4 bases, with 17 bases remaining between them. Germline-derived CDR1 and CDR2 are MNHNS and SASEGT. The CDR3 DNA sequence: TGTGCCAGCAGTGAACATCCACAGGCAACCAGCTATGGCTACACCTTC. It yields the protein CASSEHPQATSYGYTF.

V is TRBV7-9 and J is TRBJ1-1, with TRBD1 matching 9 bases. CDR3 size: 15 residues. CDR1 and CDR2 from the germline V gene are SEHNR and FQNEAQ (reference sequence). The V segment lost 3 bases and the J segment 5 bases; nucleotides outside the gene matches: 7. The CDR3 region has the DNA TGTGCCAGCAGCTTTAGGGGGACAGGGAGTACTGAAGCTTTCTTT. Translation: CASSFRGTGSTEAFF.

This sequence joins TRBV7-2 and TRBJ2-3; D is undetermined. The V end was cut by 0 bases, the J end by 2 bases, with 3 bases between. Germline V CDR1 and CDR2: SGHTA, FQGNSA. The CDR3 sequence is 13 residues long. CDR3 DNA sequence: TGTGCCAGCAGCTTAGCAAACACAGATACGCAGTATTTT. This gives the protein CASSLANTDTQYF.

In its sample, this clone was seen many times. J is TRBJ2-2 and V is TRBV2, with D possibly TRBD2 on 5 matching bases. V was shortened by 7 bases and J by 4 bases, with 10 bases between the two germline ends. The CDR3 length is 13 residues. Germline values: CDR1 SNHLY, CDR2 FYNNEI. The CDR3 DNA is TGTGCCAGCACCCCTAGCTTCACCGGGGAGCTGTTTTTT. Its protein product is CASTPSFTGELFF.

This chain links TRBV27 with TRBJ2-7; TRBD1 matches 9 bases. This CDR3 comprises 15 residues. V dropped 2 bases and J dropped 5; count of bases not matched to a gene: 7. In germline, CDR1 is MNHEY, CDR2 SMNVEV (reference sequence). CDR3 sequence: CASSLVGTGSNEQYF. For the CDR3, the DNA is TGTGCCAGCAGTTTAGTGGGGACAGGGTCCAACGAGCAGTACTTC.

The chain employs TRBV5-1 and TRBJ2-5; either TRBD1 or TRBD2 may fit D (5 bases each). Germline CDR1 and CDR2: SGHRS and YFSETQ. The CDR3 runs 15 residues. V gave up 2 bases and J gave up 5 bases, with 16 bases separating them. The CDR3: CASSFSPVGVETQYF. In DNA, the CDR3 is TGCGCCAGCAGCTTCTCGCCGGTGGGGGTGGAGACCCAGTACTTC.